The rows below give T cell receptor beta chains drawn from one sample of a study of blood T cell repertoires in COVID-19. Generated by immunoSEQ multiplex PCR, the TCRdb table keeps only in-frame clones and is missing some. Of a few hundred thousand clones detected, less than 95% appear once; the ten largest clones hold roughly 0.66%. The source material was PBMCs or T cells enriched from blood (not recorded which). These receptors all stem from a man aged 18 to 29 who had recovered from COVID-19. Each CDR3 is given with its conserved first and last residue. A D gene is named only where the DNA matches it firmly. The size entry is marked missing in some rows and otherwise reads once, few, many or a size class.

TRBV27	.	15	TRBJ1-2	few	CASSSRQPTNYGYTF	TGTGCCAGCAGTTCAAGACAGCCTACTAACTATGGCTACACCTTC
TRBV7-3	TRBD1	13	TRBJ1-3	once	CASSLGQGGTIYF	TGTGCCAGCAGCCTGGGACAGGGAGGCACCATATATTTT
TRBV5-1	.	15	TRBJ2-1	.	CASRVGGIEYNEQFF	TGCGCCAGCAGGGTAGGAGGGATTGAATACAATGAGCAGTTCTTC
TRBV4-1	.	17	TRBJ1-1	once	CASSQWIIQGLNTEAFF	TGCGCCAGCAGCCAATGGATCATACAGGGATTGAACACTGAAGCTTTCTTT
TRBV9	.	12	TRBJ2-5	.	CASSVREETQYF	TGTGCCAGCAGCGTCCGGGAAGAGACCCAGTACTTC
TRBV6-5	TRBD1	14	TRBJ2-5	.	CASSMTGDLETQYF	TGTGCCAGCAGCATGACAGGGGACCTAGAGACCCAGTACTTC
TRBV7-9	.	16	TRBJ2-2	.	CASSLFVASRTGELFF	TGTGCCAGCAGCTTATTCGTGGCTAGCCGCACCGGGGAGCTGTTTTTT
TRBV28	.	12	TRBJ1-1	.	CASSLPHSEAFF	TGTGCCAGCAGTTTGCCCCACAGTGAAGCTTTCTTT
TRBV9	TRBD1	16	TRBJ2-4	.	CASSASGTGGGNIQYF	TGTGCCAGCAGCGCTTCCGGGACAGGGGGAGGAAACATTCAGTACTTC
TRBV5-8	.	15	TRBJ2-7	once	CASSSPERYSYEQYF	TGTGCCAGCAGCTCCCCGGAGAGGTACTCCTACGAGCAGTACTTC
TRBV5-1	.	13	TRBJ1-1	.	CASSSNQDSRAFF	TGCGCCAGCAGTTCGAACCAGGACAGCAGGGCTTTCTTT
TRBV2	.	16	TRBJ1-2	.	CASSPQGLSTNYGYTF	TGTGCCAGCAGTCCCCAGGGACTCTCGACGAACTATGGCTACACCTTC
TRBV27	.	15	TRBJ1-6	.	CASSPFWRRNSPLHF	TGTGCCAGCAGTCCCTTTTGGCGGCGTAATTCACCCCTCCACTTT
TRBV5-1	TRBD1	15	TRBJ2-2	.	CASSSTGTDTGELFF	TGCGCCAGCAGTTCTACCGGGACAGACACCGGGGAGCTGTTTTTT
TRBV28	.	11	TRBJ2-1	.	CASTNGPIQFF	TGTGCCAGCACAAACGGTCCCATACAGTTCTTC
TRBV6-5	TRBD1	14	TRBJ2-7	once	CASRGQGSIYEQYF	TGTGCCAGCAGGGGACAGGGGTCTATTTACGAGCAGTACTTC
TRBV28	TRBD1	15	TRBJ1-2	.	CASSRYRGLGYGYTF	TGTGCCAGCAGCCGATACAGGGGGCTTGGCTATGGCTACACCTTC
TRBV24-1	.	15	TRBJ1-5	.	CATSDSRKPQWAQHF	TGTGCCACCAGTGATTCCCGGAAACCACAGTGGGCCCAGCATTTT
TRBV12-5	TRBD2	16	TRBJ2-5	.	CASGLLSGGALETQYF	TGTGCTAGTGGTTTACTTAGCGGGGGGGCCCTGGAGACCCAGTACTTC
TRBV19	.	14	TRBJ1-4	few	CASSIQGRSEKLFF	TGTGCCAGTAGTATCCAGGGCAGAAGTGAAAAACTGTTTTTT
TRBV19	.	14	TRBJ1-5	.	CASSIGQLNQPQHF	TGTGCCAGTAGTATTGGGCAACTCAATCAGCCCCAGCATTTT
TRBV7-9	TRBD1	16	TRBJ2-1	.	CASSGVEGQEYNEQFF	TGTGCCAGCAGCGGGGTGGAAGGACAGGAGTACAATGAGCAGTTCTTC
TRBV27	.	12	TRBJ1-1	.	CASRTGGTEAFF	TGTGCCAGCCGGACGGGAGGCACTGAAGCTTTCTTT
TRBV29-1	TRBD1	15	TRBJ1-2	few	CSVRDRGRRGYGYTF	TGCAGCGTTAGGGACAGGGGGCGGAGGGGCTATGGCTACACCTTC
TRBV28	TRBD2	15	TRBJ2-7	.	CASSQIAGGNNEQYF	TGTGCCAGCAGTCAGATAGCGGGAGGTAACAACGAGCAGTACTTC
TRBV2	.	14	TRBJ1-1	.	CASRLTGPGTEAFF	TGTGCCAGCCGCTTGACAGGCCCCGGCACTGAAGCTTTCTTT
TRBV4-2	.	15	TRBJ1-1	.	CASSQAAGANTEAFF	TGTGCCAGCAGCCAAGCTGCGGGGGCGAACACTGAAGCTTTCTTT
TRBV10-1	.	15	TRBJ2-2	.	CASPYLEGATGELFF	TGCGCCAGCCCGTATTTGGAGGGGGCCACCGGGGAGCTGTTTTTT
TRBV7-9	TRBD1	16	TRBJ1-4	.	CASSLEATGPGGKLFF	TGTGCCAGCAGCTTAGAGGCGACAGGGCCGGGTGGAAAACTGTTTTTT
TRBV5-8	TRBD1	14	TRBJ1-6	.	CASSFDRVNSPLHF	TGTGCCAGCAGCTTCGACAGGGTTAATTCACCCCTCCACTTT
TRBV19	.	14	TRBJ1-3	.	CASSNRVFRNTIYF	TGTGCCAGTAGTAACAGGGTATTTAGAAACACCATATATTTT
TRBV5-6	TRBD1	14	TRBJ1-5	.	CASSFGQGVGPQHF	TGTGCCAGCAGCTTTGGGCAGGGGGTCGGGCCCCAGCATTTT
TRBV7-2	.	14	TRBJ1-1	.	CASSLSSGTTEAFF	TGTGCCAGCAGCTTATCATCCGGGACAACAGAAGCTTTCTTT
TRBV11-2	TRBD1	14	TRBJ1-1	few	CASLHRGFNTEAFF	TGTGCCAGCTTGCACAGGGGCTTCAACACTGAAGCTTTCTTT
TRBV5-6	TRBD1	16	TRBJ1-1	.	CASSLVDRGWGTEAFF	TGTGCCAGCAGCTTGGTAGACAGGGGCTGGGGCACTGAAGCTTTCTTT
TRBV7-9	.	12	TRBJ1-2	.	CASSFRGYGYTF	TGTGCCAGCAGCTTTCGGGGCTATGGCTACACCTTC
TRBV28	TRBD1	14	TRBJ1-6	.	CASSERQGHSPLHF	TGTGCCAGCAGTGAGAGACAGGGACATTCACCCCTCCACTTT
TRBV28	TRBD1	17	TRBJ1-5	once	CASSPDRVSSVDQPQHF	TGTGCCAGCAGTCCGGACAGGGTGTCGTCAGTCGATCAGCCCCAGCATTTT
TRBV7-3	TRBD2	16	TRBJ2-1	.	CASSTSGSRPLDEQFF	TGTGCCAGCAGCACTAGCGGGAGTAGACCTCTGGATGAGCAGTTCTTC
TRBV18	TRBD2	15	TRBJ2-2	.	CASSPSREFTGELFF	TGTGCCAGCTCACCATCGCGGGAGTTCACCGGGGAGCTGTTTTTT
TRBV5-1	TRBD2	17	TRBJ2-5	.	CASSLGTYGLAQETQYF	TGCGCCAGCAGCTTGGGGACGTATGGACTAGCTCAAGAGACCCAGTACTTC
TRBV24-1	.	16	TRBJ2-4	.	CATSDLNAEDKNIQYF	TGTGCCACCAGTGATTTGAATGCTGAGGACAAAAACATTCAGTACTTC
TRBV19	.	13	TRBJ1-5	.	CASSISVVQPQHF	TGTGCCAGTAGTATCTCGGTGGTTCAGCCCCAGCATTTT
TRBV4-1	.	15	TRBJ1-1	.	CASSHTRTENTEAFF	TGCGCCAGCAGCCATACACGGACAGAGAACACTGAAGCTTTCTTT
TRBV7-2	.	17	TRBJ1-1	few	CASSLQGTSKLNTEAFF	TGTGCCAGCAGCCTCCAGGGGACAAGTAAATTGAACACTGAAGCTTTCTTT
TRBV7-9	.	17	TRBJ1-2	.	CASSARGSRVDNYGYTF	TGTGCCAGCAGCGCACGGGGGTCCAGGGTTGACAACTATGGCTACACCTTC
TRBV30	.	15	TRBJ1-4	.	CAWSGLGTKNEKLFF	TGTGCCTGGAGTGGTCTAGGGACTAAAAATGAAAAACTGTTTTTT
TRBV6-5	.	16	TRBJ1-4	.	CASSSPELSTNEKLFF	TGTGCCAGCAGTTCTCCCGAGCTATCAACTAATGAAAAACTGTTTTTT
TRBV7-9	.	15	TRBJ1-1	.	CASSAMGLQNTEAFF	TGTGCCAGCAGCGCAATGGGACTACAAAACACTGAAGCTTTCTTT
TRBV6-5	.	13	TRBJ2-7	.	CASRLREIYEQYF	TGTGCCAGCAGACTACGGGAGATCTACGAGCAGTACTTC
TRBV18	.	13	TRBJ1-2	.	CASSPSKNYGYTF	TGTGCCAGCTCACCAAGCAAGAACTATGGCTACACCTTC